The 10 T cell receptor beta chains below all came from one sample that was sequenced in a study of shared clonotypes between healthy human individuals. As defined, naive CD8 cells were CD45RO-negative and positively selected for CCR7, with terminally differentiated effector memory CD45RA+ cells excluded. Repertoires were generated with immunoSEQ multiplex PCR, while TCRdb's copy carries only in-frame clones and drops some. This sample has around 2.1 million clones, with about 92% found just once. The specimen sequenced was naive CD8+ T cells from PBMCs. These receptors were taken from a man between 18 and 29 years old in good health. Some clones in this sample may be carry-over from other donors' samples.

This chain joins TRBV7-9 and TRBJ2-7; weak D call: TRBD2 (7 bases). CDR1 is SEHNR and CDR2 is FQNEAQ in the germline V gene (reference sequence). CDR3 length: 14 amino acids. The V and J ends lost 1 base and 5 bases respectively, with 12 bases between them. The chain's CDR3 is CASSLERGADEQYF. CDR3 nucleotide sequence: TGTGCCAGCAGCTTAGAACGGGGGGCGGACGAGCAGTACTTC. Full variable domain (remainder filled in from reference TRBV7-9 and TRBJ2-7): DTGVSQNPRHKITKRGQNVTFRCDPISEHNRLYWYRQTLGQGPEFLTYFQNEAQLEKSRLLSDRFSAERPKGSFSTLEIQRTEQGDSAMYLCASSLERGADEQYFGPGTRLTVT.

The CDR3 protein is CASSVLAGRNTEAFF. CDR3 coding DNA: TGTGCCAGCAGCGTATTGGCAGGGAGGAACACTGAAGCTTTCTTT. The J gene is TRBJ1-1, the V gene TRBV9; D possibly corresponds to TRBD1 (5 bases). Trimming pared 1 base from V and 1 base from J, leaving 11 bases between. This CDR3 comprises 15 residues. CDR1 SGDLS and CDR2 YYNGEE come from the germline V gene.

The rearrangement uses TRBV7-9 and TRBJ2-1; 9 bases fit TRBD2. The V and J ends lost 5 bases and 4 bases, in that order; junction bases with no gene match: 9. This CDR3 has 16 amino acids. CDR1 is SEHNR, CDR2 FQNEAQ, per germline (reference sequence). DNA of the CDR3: TGTGCCAGCAGCCACCTCAGCGGGAGGTTTTACAATGAGCAGTTCTTC. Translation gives CASSHLSGRFYNEQFF.

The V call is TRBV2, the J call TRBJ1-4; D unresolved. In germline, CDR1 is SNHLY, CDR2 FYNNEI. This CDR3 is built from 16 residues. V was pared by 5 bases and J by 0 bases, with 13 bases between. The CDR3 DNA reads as TGTGCCAGCAGTCTTACAAGGTTCGCAACTAATGAAAAACTGTTTTTT. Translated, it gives CASSLTRFATNEKLFF.

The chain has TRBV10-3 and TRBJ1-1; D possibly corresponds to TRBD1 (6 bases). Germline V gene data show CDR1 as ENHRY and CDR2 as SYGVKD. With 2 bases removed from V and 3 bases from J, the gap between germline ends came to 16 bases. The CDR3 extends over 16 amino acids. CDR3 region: CAISEVDRRLYTEAFF. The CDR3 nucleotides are TGTGCCATCAGTGAGGTAGACAGGCGCTTGTACACTGAAGCTTTCTTT.

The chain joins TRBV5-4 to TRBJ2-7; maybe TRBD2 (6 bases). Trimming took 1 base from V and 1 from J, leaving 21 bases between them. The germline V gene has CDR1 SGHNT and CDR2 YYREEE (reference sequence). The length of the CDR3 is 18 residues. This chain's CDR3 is CASSLITLYGSGSYEQYF. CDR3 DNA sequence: TGTGCCAGCAGCTTGATCACCCTGTACGGGAGCGGTTCCTACGAGCAGTACTTC.

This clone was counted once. CDR3 protein: CASSQAPSSLVIYEQYF. CDR3 DNA: TGCGCCAGCAGCCAAGCCCCAAGTTCGCTAGTCATCTACGAGCAGTACTTC. This chain links TRBV4-1 with TRBJ2-7; D not certain. Germline V gene sequence: CDR1 MGHRA, CDR2 YSYEKL. This CDR3 has 17 amino acids. The V end lost 1 base, the J end lost 3 bases, and 19 bases lay between the germline ends.

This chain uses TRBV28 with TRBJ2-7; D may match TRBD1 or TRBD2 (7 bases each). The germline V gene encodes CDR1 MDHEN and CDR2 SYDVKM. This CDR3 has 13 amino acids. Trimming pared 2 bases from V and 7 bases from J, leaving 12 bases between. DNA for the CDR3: TGTGCCAGCAGTTTAGGCAGGGGGGGTGAGCAGTACTTC. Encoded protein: CASSLGRGGEQYF.

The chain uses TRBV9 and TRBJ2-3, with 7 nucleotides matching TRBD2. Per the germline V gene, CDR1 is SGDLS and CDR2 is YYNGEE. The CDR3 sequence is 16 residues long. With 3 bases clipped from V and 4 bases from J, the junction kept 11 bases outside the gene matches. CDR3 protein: CASSALGGSWADTQYF. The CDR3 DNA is TGTGCCAGCAGCGCCTTGGGCGGGAGTTGGGCAGATACGCAGTATTTT.

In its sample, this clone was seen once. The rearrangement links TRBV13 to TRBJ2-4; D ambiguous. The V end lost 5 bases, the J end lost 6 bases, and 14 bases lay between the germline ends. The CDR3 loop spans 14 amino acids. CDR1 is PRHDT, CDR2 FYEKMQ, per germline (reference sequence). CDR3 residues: CASSPRARGNIQYF. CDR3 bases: TGTGCCAGCAGCCCCCGGGCCCGAGGAAACATTCAGTACTTC. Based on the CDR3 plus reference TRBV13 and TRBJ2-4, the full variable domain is AAGVIQSPRHLIKEKRETATLKCYPIPRHDTVYWYQQGPGQDPQFLISFYEKMQSDKGSIPDRFSAQQFSDYHSELNMSSLELGDSALYFCASSPRARGNIQYFGAGTRLSVL.